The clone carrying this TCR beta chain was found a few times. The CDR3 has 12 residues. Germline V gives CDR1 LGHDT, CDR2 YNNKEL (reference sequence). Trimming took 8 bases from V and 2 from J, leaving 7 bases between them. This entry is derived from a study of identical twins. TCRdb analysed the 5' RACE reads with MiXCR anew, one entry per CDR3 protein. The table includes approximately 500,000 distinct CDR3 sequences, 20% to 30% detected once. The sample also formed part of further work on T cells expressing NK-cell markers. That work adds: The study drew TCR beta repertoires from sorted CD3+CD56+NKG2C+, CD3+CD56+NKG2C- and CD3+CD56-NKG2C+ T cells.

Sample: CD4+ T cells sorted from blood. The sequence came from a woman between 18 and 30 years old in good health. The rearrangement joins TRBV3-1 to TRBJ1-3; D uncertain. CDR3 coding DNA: TGTGCCAGCCGAGGGCCTGGAAACACCATATATTTT. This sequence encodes CASRGPGNTIYF. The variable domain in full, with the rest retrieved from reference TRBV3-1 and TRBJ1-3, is DTAVSQTPKYLVTQMGNDKSIKCEQNLGHDTMYWYKQDSKKFLKIMFSYNNKELIINETVPNRFSPKSPDKAHLNLHINSLELGDSAVYFCASRGPGNTIYFGEGSWLTVV.